This is a list of T cell receptor beta chains from one sample in a study of blood T cell repertoires in COVID-19. Generated by immunoSEQ multiplex PCR, the TCRdb table keeps only in-frame clones and is missing some. The sample holds 150,000 or so clones, around 83% seen once. Sequenced material: peripheral blood. The source is a woman in her fifties or sixties with acute or convalescent COVID-19. CDR3s include the opening cysteine and the closing phenylalanine or tryptophan. A D gene is named only where the DNA matches it firmly. Clone size is shown for a subset of rows, as once, few, many or a class of expanded clone.

d_gene	v_gene	abundance	j_gene	CDR3nt	CDR3aa
NA	TRBV5-1	NA	TRBJ1-6	TGCGCCAGCAGCTTTTCACAGACCGGGGGGCTCTATAATTCACCCCTCCACTTT	CASSFSQTGGLYNSPLHF
TRBD2	TRBV3-1/TRBV3-2	NA	TRBJ2-3	TGTGCCAGCAGCCGAGAACCGGGACTAGCGGGTTCAGATACGCAGTATTTT	CASSREPGLAGSDTQYF
TRBD1	TRBV19	NA	TRBJ2-5	TGTGCCAGTAGTAGTACCTCAGGGGGCCGAGAGACCCAGTACTTC	CASSSTSGGRETQYF
TRBD1	TRBV11-2	few	TRBJ2-4	TGTGCCAGCAGCGCCCGGACAGGGAAAAACATTCAGTACTTC	CASSARTGKNIQYF
NA	TRBV5-1	NA	TRBJ1-2	TGCGCCAGCAGCTCCCAAGGGGCCGAAGTTGGCTATGGCTACACCTTC	CASSSQGAEVGYGYTF
NA	TRBV6-6	NA	TRBJ2-1	TGTGCCATAACGCTGGGGGGGCACGGCAATGAGCAGTTCTTC	CAITLGGHGNEQFF
NA	TRBV9	NA	TRBJ2-3	TGTGCCAGCACCCGGGAACCCGAGATAGGCACAGATACGCAGTATTTT	CASTREPEIGTDTQYF
NA	TRBV10-3	NA	TRBJ1-2	TGTGCCATCGAATTAGACGGGAACTATGGCTACACCTTC	CAIELDGNYGYTF
NA	TRBV24-1	NA	TRBJ2-5	TGTGCCACCAGTGATCCCCGATCTACGGGAGAGACCCAGTACTTC	CATSDPRSTGETQYF
NA	TRBV18	NA	TRBJ2-1	TGTGCCAGCTCACCCCAGCGGTCCTACAATGAGCAGTTCTTC	CASSPQRSYNEQFF
NA	TRBV12-2	NA	TRBJ2-2	TGTGCAAGTCGCTTACGTAAGGGCCGGGAGTTCGCGAACACCGGGGAGCTGTTTTTT	CASRLRKGREFANTGELFF
NA	TRBV6-5	NA	TRBJ2-2	TGTGCCAGCAGGCAGGGGAACACCGGGGAGCTGTTTTTT	CASRQGNTGELFF
NA	TRBV24-1	NA	TRBJ2-2	TGTGCCACCAGTCCCCAACACGGGGAGCTGTTTTTT	CATSPQHGELFF
NA	TRBV1	NA	TRBJ1-1	TGCACCGGGGAGAGCATTAACACTGAAGCTTTCTTT	CTGESINTEAFF
TRBD1	TRBV18	NA	TRBJ2-6	TGTGCCAGCTCACTGGGACAGGGGTCGGCCAACGTCCTGACTTTC	CASSLGQGSANVLTF
NA	TRBV7-2	NA	TRBJ1-2	TGTGCCAGCAGCCCGAACGCCGGGAGGGGCTATGGCTACACCTTC	CASSPNAGRGYGYTF
TRBD1	TRBV29-1	NA	TRBJ2-7	TGCAGCGTTGAAAACGGACAGGGGGTGCGCGAGCAGTACTTC	CSVENGQGVREQYF
TRBD2	TRBV5-1	NA	TRBJ2-1	TGCGCCAGCAGCTTGGGACTAGCGGGATTAGGGGATGAGCAGTTCTTC	CASSLGLAGLGDEQFF
NA	TRBV28	NA	TRBJ2-7	TGTGCCAGCAGTTCCGCTAGCGTGGGGAGCAACGAGCAGTACTTC	CASSSASVGSNEQYF
TRBD1	TRBV7-9	NA	TRBJ1-6	TGTGCCAGCAGCTTAGGAGTCGACAGGGGGGTTAATTCACCCCTCCACTTT	CASSLGVDRGVNSPLHF
TRBD2	TRBV7-2	NA	TRBJ2-3	TGTGCCAGCAGCTCAACCAGACTAGCGGGGGGGCGAGGCACAGATACGCAGTATTTT	CASSSTRLAGGRGTDTQYF
NA	TRBV2	NA	TRBJ2-3	TGTGCCAGCAGGATAGATGCGCAGTATTTT	CASRIDAQYF
NA	TRBV15	once	TRBJ1-3	TGTGCCACCAGCAGAGATAAAGGGGTGGCTGGAAACACCATATATTTT	CATSRDKGVAGNTIYF
NA	TRBV19	NA	TRBJ2-7	TGTGCCAGTAGTATAGGTCCCGCCAGCTACGAGCAGTACTTC	CASSIGPASYEQYF
NA	TRBV9	NA	TRBJ1-3	TGTGCCAGCAGCGTACGTAGTAGCTCTGGAAACACCATATATTTT	CASSVRSSSGNTIYF
NA	TRBV4-3	NA	TRBJ2-1	TGCGCCAGCAGCCAAGATCCGCAACAAAATGAGCAGTTCTTC	CASSQDPQQNEQFF
NA	TRBV11-2	NA	TRBJ1-5	TGTGCCAGCAGCCCAGGGGAACGTAGTCAGCCCCAGCATTTT	CASSPGERSQPQHF
NA	TRBV5-5	NA	TRBJ2-1	TGTGCCAGCAGCTTGGCCGGAGCTTCCTACAATGAGCAGTTCTTC	CASSLAGASYNEQFF
NA	TRBV18	NA	TRBJ1-5	TGTGCCAGCTCACCGGGCGGGTCTGGCAATCAGCCCCAGCATTTT	CASSPGGSGNQPQHF
TRBD2	TRBV4-3	few	TRBJ2-6	TGCGCCAGCAGCCCCGAGGTAGCGGGCTACTCTGGGGCCAACGTCCTGACTTTC	CASSPEVAGYSGANVLTF
TRBD2	TRBV7-2	NA	TRBJ2-1	TGTGCCAGCAGCTTATTGGGAGGGCCGTACAATGAGCAGTTCTTC	CASSLLGGPYNEQFF
TRBD1	TRBV7-9	NA	TRBJ1-5	TGTGCCAGCAGCTCGACAGGGGGCGCAGGGCAGCCCCAGCATTTT	CASSSTGGAGQPQHF
NA	TRBV24-1	NA	TRBJ1-2	TGTGCCACCAGTGATCCCGACAGGAACTATGGCTACACCTTC	CATSDPDRNYGYTF
NA	TRBV6-6	few	TRBJ2-3	TGTGCCAGCAGTACCCCGCGGGCCACTAGCACAGATACGCAGTATTTT	CASSTPRATSTDTQYF
TRBD1	TRBV5-6	NA	TRBJ1-1	TGTGCCAGCAGCTCCCAGGGGGAGTCAGCTTTCTTT	CASSSQGESAFF
NA	TRBV6-1	NA	TRBJ1-3	TGTGCCAGCAGTGAATCCAGGAACGGTGGAAACACCATATATTTT	CASSESRNGGNTIYF
TRBD1	TRBV2	NA	TRBJ1-5	TGTGCCAGCAGTGATAGGACAGGGGGCCTCCAGCCCCAGCATTTT	CASSDRTGGLQPQHF
NA	TRBV5-4	NA	TRBJ1-3	TGTGCCAGCAGCTTGGACACAGGGTCTGGAAACACCATATATTTT	CASSLDTGSGNTIYF
TRBD1	TRBV28	NA	TRBJ1-6	TGTGCCAGCAGTTCAGGACAGGGAGCTTCACCCCTCCACTTT	CASSSGQGASPLHF
TRBD2	TRBV9	NA	TRBJ2-7	TGTGCCAGCAGTGCGGGACTAGCGGCGTCCTACGAGCAGTACTTC	CASSAGLAASYEQYF